The 30 T cell receptor beta chains below all came from one sample that was sequenced in a study of beta chain features in type 1 diabetes. Every isolated RNA sample was fully reverse transcribed, so sequencing captured expressed TCRB transcripts. Clones were read by immunoSEQ multiplex PCR, and TCRdb kept only the in-frame ones, dropping some. The profile shows fewer than 400,000 clones, approximately 8% of them singletons. Sequenced material: central memory CD4+ T cells from blood. The receptor set was obtained from a woman aged 18-29 years in good health.

In its sample, this clone was seen once. An end of the junction does not agree with germline; a read error may underlie this. J is TRBJ1-5 and V is TRBV5-4; weak D call: TRBD1 (5 bases). CDR1 and CDR2 from the germline V gene are SGHNT and YYREEE (reference sequence). The CDR3 is made up of 15 amino acids. CDR3 sequence: CASSQEWGESRPQHF. The CDR3 region has the DNA TGCGCCAGCAGCCAAGAATGGGGGGAGAGCCGGCCCCAGCATTTT. Combining the CDR3 with reference TRBV5-4 and TRBJ1-5 gives the whole variable domain ETGVTQSPTHLIKTRGQQVTLRCSSQSGHNTVSWYQQALGQGPQFIFQYYREEENGRGNFPPRFSGLQFPNYSSELNVNALELDDSALYLCASSQEWGESRPQHFGDGTRLSIL.

This chain connects TRBV7-2 to TRBJ2-2, with D possibly matching TRBD1 (6 bases). The CDR3 is 15 amino acids. The V gene lost 2 bases and the J gene lost 5 bases, with 12 bases spanning the gap. Per the germline V gene, CDR1 is SGHTA and CDR2 is FQGNSA. The CDR3 spells CASSLMAGATGELFF. The DNA for the CDR3 is TGTGCCAGCAGCTTAATGGCAGGGGCTACCGGGGAGCTGTTTTTT.

This clone was counted ten times or more. The gene calls are TRBV7-2 and TRBJ2-3; the D is unclear. There are 12 residues in the CDR3. The germline gives CDR1 SGHTA, CDR2 FQGNSA. V lost 6 bases and J lost 0, with 4 bases in between. The CDR3 reads CASRASTDTQYF. The DNA of the CDR3 is TGTGCCAGCAGGGCTAGCACAGATACGCAGTATTTT. The entire variable domain, with the rest obtained from reference TRBV7-2 and TRBJ2-3, is as follows: GAGVSQSPSNKVTEKGKDVELRCDPISGHTALYWYRQSLGQGLEFLIYFQGNSAPDKSGLPSDRFSAERTGGSVSTLTIQRTQQEDSAVYLCASRASTDTQYFGPGTRLTVL.

This clone came up a few times. The chain employs TRBV18 and TRBJ2-1; 8 bases line up with TRBD2. The V gene end was trimmed by 1 base and the J gene end by 4 bases; junction bases not matched to a gene: 3. This CDR3 is 15 amino acids long. Germline CDR1 KGHSH, CDR2 LQKENI. The CDR3 DNA sequence: TGTGCCAGCTCACCACTTCAGCGGGAGTACAATGAGCAGTTCTTC. Translating gives CASSPLQREYNEQFF.

In its sample, this clone was seen a few times. The chain carries TRBV13 and TRBJ1-1, with D possibly being TRBD1 (5 bases). V lost 5 bases and J lost 1, with 14 bases in between. Germline CDR1 PRHDT, CDR2 FYEKMQ (reference sequence). The CDR3 consists of 15 residues. The CDR3 DNA sequence: TGTGCCAGCAGCATAAGACAGATTGCGAACACTGAAGCTTTCTTT. Protein: CASSIRQIANTEAFF.

The chain employs TRBV5-1 and TRBJ2-2, with D hard to call. Trimming took off 1 base at V and 1 base at J, with 8 bases between the two ends. CDR3 size: 15 residues. Germline CDR1 is SGHRS and CDR2 is YFSETQ. The DNA for the CDR3 is TGCGCCAGCAGCTTGATGACACTGAACACCGGGGAGCTGTTTTTT. Protein: CASSLMTLNTGELFF.

The sample holds many counts of this clone. This chain connects TRBV7-2 to TRBJ2-5; D is ambiguous. Germline lookup yields CDR1 SGHTA and CDR2 FQGNSA. This CDR3 is 14 amino acids long. V was cut by 5 bases and J by 2 bases, with 12 bases left in between. The CDR3 coding sequence is TGTGCCAGCAGCCCACAACCCGGACAAGAGACCCAGTACTTC. Its translation is CASSPQPGQETQYF.

This chain links TRBV28 with TRBJ2-7; 12 bases are a match to TRBD2. The CDR3 spans 17 residues. V shed 6 bases, J shed 2 bases, and the junction held 11 bases outside the gene matches. In germline, CDR1 is MDHEN, CDR2 SYDVKM. CDR3 sequence: CASSSIGLAGYAYEQYF. The CDR3 region has the DNA TGTGCCAGCAGCTCAATCGGACTAGCGGGGTATGCCTACGAGCAGTACTTC. Full variable domain (remainder filled in from reference TRBV28 and TRBJ2-7): DVKVTQSSRYLVKRTGEKVFLECVQDMDHENMFWYRQDPGLGLRLIYFSYDVKMKEKGDIPEGYSVSREKKERFSLILESASTNQTSMYLCASSSIGLAGYAYEQYFGPGTRLTVT.

This clone was detected a few times. This chain connects TRBV15 to TRBJ2-6; D is possibly TRBD2 (5 bases). Between the trimmed V and J ends, which lost 3 bases and 4 bases, there was a span of 13 bases. The CDR3 covers 16 residues. CDR1 is LNHNV and CDR2 is YYDKDF in the germline V gene (reference sequence). CDR3 nucleotides: TGTGCCACCAGCAGCCGCGGGCTCTCCGGGGCCAACGTCCTGACTTTC. This translates into CATSSRGLSGANVLTF.

The rearrangement joins TRBV2 to TRBJ1-1; the D gene is possibly TRBD1 (5 bases). Germline loops: CDR1 SNHLY, CDR2 FYNNEI. V lost 4 bases, J lost 11 bases, and 14 bases lay in between. CDR3 length: 12 amino acids. The CDR3 sequence: CASSVTGTRAFF. CDR3 in DNA: TGTGCCAGCAGTGTAACCGGGACTCGGGCTTTCTTT.

V is TRBV7-3 and J is TRBJ2-3, with D possibly matching TRBD2 (6 bases). The CDR3 spans 17 residues. Germline V CDR1 and CDR2: SGHTA, FQGTGA. V shed 2 bases and J shed 0 bases, with 15 bases lying between them. CDR3 in amino acids: CASSLGGRSPSTDTQYF. CDR3 nucleotides: TGTGCCAGCAGCTTAGGAGGGCGGTCCCCTAGCACAGATACGCAGTATTTT. Full variable domain (rest looked up from reference TRBV7-3 and TRBJ2-3): GAGVSQTPSNKVTEKGKYVELRCDPISGHTALYWYRQSLGQGPEFLIYFQGTGAADDSGLPNDRFFAVRPEGSVSTLKIQRTERGDSAVYLCASSLGGRSPSTDTQYFGPGTRLTVL.

This clone was seen many times. This chain connects TRBV4-3 to TRBJ2-2; 7 bases agree with TRBD2. The CDR3 consists of 18 residues. V lost 1 base and J lost 7; bases outside the gene matches: 15. Germline values: CDR1 LGHNA, CDR2 YSLEER. The CDR3 region has the DNA TGCGCCAGCAGCCAAGGGGGTTTTGCGGGAGTCCTTAGCGGGGAGCTGTTTTTT. This gives the protein CASSQGGFAGVLSGELFF.

The rearrangement uses TRBV20-1 and TRBJ2-1; TRBD2 might be the D (5 bases). The CDR3 consists of 10 residues. Germline CDR1 and CDR2: DFQATT and SNEGSKA (reference sequence). Trimming took 6 bases from V and 9 from J, leaving 9 bases between them. This CDR3 is CSAPRGEQFF. The CDR3 DNA follows: TGCAGTGCCCCTCGGGGTGAGCAGTTCTTC.

This clone was picked up a small number of times. The chain is built from TRBV10-3 and TRBJ2-1; D call uncertain. Germline loops: CDR1 ENHRY, CDR2 SYGVKD. This CDR3 has 13 residues. V was clipped by 11 bases and J by 5 bases, with 16 bases between them. In nucleotides, the CDR3 is TGTGCCGCAAGTGGCGAGAGAGACAATGAGCAGTTCTTC. Translated, it gives CAASGERDNEQFF.

This clone was observed a handful of times. This chain connects TRBV7-2 to TRBJ2-5, with TRBD1 matching over 8 bases. The J segment lost 1 base and the V segment lost 5 bases, leaving 3 bases of the junction unmatched. The CDR3 contains 14 residues. Germline CDR1 is SGHTA and CDR2 is FQGNSA. The CDR3 DNA reads TGTGCCAGCAGCCCGGACAGGGCCCAAGAGACCCAGTACTTC. Amino acids: CASSPDRAQETQYF.

Of note for this clone: A far larger clone is just one base off, so this is likely a read error. The rearrangement links TRBV11-1 to TRBJ1-1, with unresolved D. Deletions cut 1 base from V and 1 base from J, with 4 bases between. This CDR3 contains 13 residues. Germline assignment: CDR1 SGHAT and CDR2 FQDESV (reference sequence). CDR3 sequence: CASSLGQNTEAFF. The CDR3 coding sequence is TGTGCCAGCAGCTTAGGGCAGAACACTGAAGCTTTCTTT.

This clone came up a few times. The chain joins TRBV4-2 to TRBJ1-1; D call uncertain. The V end lost 1 base, the J end lost 1 base, and 13 bases lay between the germline ends. The CDR3 extends over 16 amino acids. Germline V gene sequence: CDR1 LGHNA, CDR2 YNFKEQ. As DNA, the CDR3 is TGTGCCAGCAGCCAAGTCTCTCCGGACCAGAACACTGAAGCTTTCTTT. Its translation: CASSQVSPDQNTEAFF.

This clone was observed a handful of times. CDR3 coding DNA: TGTGCCAGCAGCTTAGTGGGAAGGGACGAGCAGTACTTC. It is translated as CASSLVGRDEQYF. J is TRBJ2-7 and V is TRBV11-2, with D unclear. The V end lost 1 base, the J end lost 5 bases, and 9 bases lay between the germline ends. CDR1 and CDR2 (germline): SGHAT, FQNNGV. The CDR3 totals 13 residues.

This clone was observed a few times. This CDR3 is CSAGGGGGSTEAFF. CDR3 nucleotides: TGCAGCGCCGGAGGAGGAGGGGGTTCCACTGAAGCTTTCTTT. V is TRBV29-1 and J is TRBJ1-1; D possibly corresponds to TRBD1 (6 bases). The CDR3 contains 14 residues. Germline V gives CDR1 SQVTM, CDR2 ANQGSEA. Deletions cut 7 bases from V and 4 bases from J, with 19 bases between.

This clone showed up many times. This chain uses TRBV15 with TRBJ2-4, with D unresolved. The germline CDR1 and CDR2 sequences are LNHNV and YYDKDF (reference sequence). This CDR3 has 13 amino acids. Trimming took 3 bases from V and 9 from J, leaving 12 bases between them. As DNA, the CDR3 is TGTGCCACCAGCAGTGGACGGTTGGGCATTCAGTACTTC. This sequence encodes CATSSGRLGIQYF.

The chain joins TRBV4-3 to TRBJ2-7; D is ambiguous. The CDR3 sequence is 13 residues long. Germline values: CDR1 LGHNA, CDR2 YSLEER. V was pared by 2 bases and J by 5 bases, with 10 bases between. CDR3 protein: CASSQLLGDEQYF. The CDR3 DNA sequence: TGCGCCAGCAGCCAACTACTCGGCGACGAGCAGTACTTC.

This clone was counted ten times or more. The chain carries TRBV28 and TRBJ2-7; D remains unclear. V was trimmed by 6 bases and J by 0 bases, leaving 12 bases between them. Germline V gene lookup returns CDR1 MDHEN and CDR2 SYDVKM. The CDR3 extends over 14 amino acids. CDR3 in DNA: TGTGCCAGCAGCCTTAGCCGACCCTCCTACGAGCAGTACTTC. It encodes CASSLSRPSYEQYF.

This clone was seen only a few times. The rearrangement links TRBV10-3 to TRBJ2-7; 8 bases line up with TRBD2. The CDR3 runs to 13 residues. With 7 bases clipped from V and 3 bases from J, the junction kept 5 bases outside the gene matches. CDR1 is ENHRY, CDR2 SYGVKD, per germline. Here the CDR3 DNA reads TGTGCCATCAATCAGCGGGAGAACTACGAGCAGTACTTC. It translates to CAINQRENYEQYF.

This clone has only a few counts. The V gene is TRBV7-3, the J gene TRBJ2-2, with D perhaps TRBD2 (5 bases). This CDR3 has 15 residues. Germline CDR1 is SGHTA and CDR2 is FQGTGA. Trimming took 0 bases from V and 5 from J, leaving 10 bases between them. In nucleotides, the CDR3 is TGTGCCAGCAGCTTAACCCGGGGATCGACCGGGGAGCTGTTTTTT. Translating gives CASSLTRGSTGELFF. The full variable domain, its missing parts supplied by reference TRBV7-3 and TRBJ2-2, is GAGVSQTPSNKVTEKGKYVELRCDPISGHTALYWYRQSLGQGPEFLIYFQGTGAADDSGLPNDRFFAVRPEGSVSTLKIQRTERGDSAVYLCASSLTRGSTGELFFGEGSRLTVL.

The table lists this clone with a few counts. The rearrangement joins TRBV10-2 to TRBJ2-3; D gene unclear. The CDR3 is made up of 15 amino acids. Trimming removed 0 bases from V and 0 bases from J, with 7 bases in between. Germline CDR1 and CDR2: WSHSY and SAAADI. CDR3 coding DNA: TGCGCCAGCAGTGAGTCCGACATGAGCACAGATACGCAGTATTTT. This gives the protein CASSESDMSTDTQYF.

This clone was recorded many times. The chain recombines TRBV18 with TRBJ2-3; 11 bases are a match to TRBD2. The CDR3 covers 16 residues. Germline CDR1 KGHSH, CDR2 LQKENI. J was trimmed by 2 bases and V by 4 bases; bases with no gene match: 5. DNA of the CDR3: TGTGCCAGCTCACAAACTAGCGGGGGATCCACAGATACGCAGTATTTT. Protein product: CASSQTSGGSTDTQYF. Combining the CDR3 with reference TRBV18 and TRBJ2-3 gives the whole variable domain NAGVMQNPRHLVRRRGQEARLRCSPMKGHSHVYWYRQLPEEGLKFMVYLQKENIIDESGMPKERFSAEFPKEGPSILRIQQVVRGDSAAYFCASSQTSGGSTDTQYFGPGTRLTVL.

This clone was found a few times. The rearrangement joins TRBV27 to TRBJ2-1; TRBD2 matches 9 bases. This CDR3 has 15 amino acids. Germline lookup yields CDR1 MNHEY and CDR2 SMNVEV (reference sequence). V lost 2 bases, J lost 6 bases, and 5 bases stayed unmatched. For the CDR3, the DNA is TGTGCCAGCAGTTTAGTGGCGGGAGGGCCCAATGAGCAGTTCTTC. The encoded protein is CASSLVAGGPNEQFF.

The chain is built from TRBV5-1 and TRBJ2-7; 10 positions match TRBD2. J was trimmed by 2 bases and V by 0 bases; bases with no gene match: 5. The CDR3 consists of 16 residues. CDR1 is SGHRS and CDR2 is YFSETQ in the germline V gene. In DNA, the CDR3 is TGCGCCAGCAGCTTGGCGTTAGCGGGAGGAGCCTACGAGCAGTACTTC. Its translation: CASSLALAGGAYEQYF.

This clone was seen a few times. The chain combines TRBV4-3 with TRBJ2-3; D is perhaps TRBD2 (6 bases). Germline V lookup: CDR1 LGHNA, CDR2 YSLEER. Trimming shortened V by 1 base and J by 4 bases, and 12 bases separated the two germline ends. This CDR3 contains 15 residues. Here the CDR3 reads CASSQGLVGADTQYF. Here the CDR3 DNA reads TGCGCCAGCAGCCAAGGACTAGTAGGCGCAGATACGCAGTATTTT.

This clone was detected a few times. This chain joins TRBV7-2 and TRBJ1-2, with TRBD1 identical over 8 bases. Germline V gene lookup returns CDR1 SGHTA and CDR2 FQGNSA. Trimming cost V 3 bases and J 2 bases; bases outside gene matches: 5. The CDR3 sequence is 15 residues long. The chain's CDR3 is CASSLNQGANYGYTF. For the CDR3, the DNA is TGTGCCAGCAGCTTGAACCAGGGGGCCAACTATGGCTACACCTTC. Based on the CDR3 plus reference TRBV7-2 and TRBJ1-2, the full variable domain is GAGVSQSPSNKVTEKGKDVELRCDPISGHTALYWYRQSLGQGLEFLIYFQGNSAPDKSGLPSDRFSAERTGGSVSTLTIQRTQQEDSAVYLCASSLNQGANYGYTFGSGTRLTVV.